The entry below describes one T cell receptor beta chain. Its antigen is undetermined. Sample-barcoded 5' priming and a J-beta primer mix drove a second PCR of about 7 to 12 cycles. TCRdb ran MiXCR on the 5' RACE reads and lists one entry per CDR3 protein. The table has 1.4 million or so distinct CDR3 sequences, roughly 43% seen once. Samples had at least 7 million PBMCs isolated from them. This entry comes from a study of blood T cells in healthy people across ages. Study-wide findings and caveats: TCR beta diversity, measured per million T cells, fell in a roughly linear way with age. Any conclusive comparison of naive versus antigen-experienced cells was prevented by using unsorted PBMCs. Long-lived donors exceeded aged donors in naive CD4+ cells and diversity.

Trimming left V 4 bases short and J 1 base short, with 26 bases between. Germline lookup yields CDR1 SGHAT and CDR2 FQNNGV. The CDR3 has 20 residues. The sample consisted of blood. The source of this sequence is a woman younger than 35 in good health. The chain carries TRBV11-2 and TRBJ2-1; possible D gene TRBD1, 7 bases. CDR3 bases: TGTGCCAGCAGCTCCATTAGGGGGGCCAGGGGGATCGGGTCCTACAATGAGCAGTTCTTC. Translation: CASSSIRGARGIGSYNEQFF. The whole variable domain, remainder taken from reference TRBV11-2 and TRBJ2-1, is EAGVAQSPRYKIIEKRQSVAFWCNPISGHATLYWYQQILGQGPKLLIQFQNNGVVDDSQLPKDRFSAERLKGVDSTLKIQPAKLEDSAVYLCASSSIRGARGIGSYNEQFFGPGTRLTVL.